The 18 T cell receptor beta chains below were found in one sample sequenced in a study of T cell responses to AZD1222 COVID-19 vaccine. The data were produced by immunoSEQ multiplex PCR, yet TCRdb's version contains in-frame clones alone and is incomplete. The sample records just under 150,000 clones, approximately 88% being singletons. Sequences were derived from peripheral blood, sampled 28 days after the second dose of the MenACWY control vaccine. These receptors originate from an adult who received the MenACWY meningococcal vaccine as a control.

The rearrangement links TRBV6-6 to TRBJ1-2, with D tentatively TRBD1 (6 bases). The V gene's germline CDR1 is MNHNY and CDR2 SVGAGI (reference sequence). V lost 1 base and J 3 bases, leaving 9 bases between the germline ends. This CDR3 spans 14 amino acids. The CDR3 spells CASSYFRGHYGYTF. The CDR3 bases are TGTGCCAGCAGTTACTTCAGGGGTCACTATGGCTACACCTTC.

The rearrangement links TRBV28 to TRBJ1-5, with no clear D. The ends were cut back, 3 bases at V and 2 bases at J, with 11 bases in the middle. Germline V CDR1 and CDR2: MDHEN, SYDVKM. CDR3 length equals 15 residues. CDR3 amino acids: CASSFGWGGNQPQHF. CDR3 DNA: TGTGCCAGCAGTTTTGGGTGGGGTGGCAATCAGCCCCAGCATTTT.

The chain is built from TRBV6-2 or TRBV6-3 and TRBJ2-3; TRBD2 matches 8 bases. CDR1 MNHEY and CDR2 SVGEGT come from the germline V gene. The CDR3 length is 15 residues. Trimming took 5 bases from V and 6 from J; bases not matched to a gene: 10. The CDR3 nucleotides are TGTGCCAGCAGTCCCCACCTAGCGGGTGCGGATACGCAGTATTTT. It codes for CASSPHLAGADTQYF.

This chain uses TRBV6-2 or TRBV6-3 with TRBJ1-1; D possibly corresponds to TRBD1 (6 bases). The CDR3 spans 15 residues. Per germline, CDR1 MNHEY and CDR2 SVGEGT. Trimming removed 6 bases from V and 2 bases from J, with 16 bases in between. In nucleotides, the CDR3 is TGTGCCAGCAGCACCGGGGGGCTTAAAAACACTGAAGCTTTCTTT. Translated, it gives CASSTGGLKNTEAFF.

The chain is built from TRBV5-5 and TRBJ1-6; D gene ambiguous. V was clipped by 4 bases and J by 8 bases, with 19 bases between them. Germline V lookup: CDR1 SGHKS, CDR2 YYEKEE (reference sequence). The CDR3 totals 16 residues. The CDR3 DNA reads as TGTGCCAGCAGCGTCGACCCGGGCGCTGACTATTCACCCCTCCACTTT. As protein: CASSVDPGADYSPLHF.

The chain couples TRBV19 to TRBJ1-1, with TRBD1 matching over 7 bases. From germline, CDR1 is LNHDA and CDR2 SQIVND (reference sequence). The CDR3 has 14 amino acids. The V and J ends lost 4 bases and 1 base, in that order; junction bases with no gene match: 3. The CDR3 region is CASSKQGPNTEAFF. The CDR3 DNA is TGTGCCAGTAGTAAACAGGGGCCGAACACTGAAGCTTTCTTT.

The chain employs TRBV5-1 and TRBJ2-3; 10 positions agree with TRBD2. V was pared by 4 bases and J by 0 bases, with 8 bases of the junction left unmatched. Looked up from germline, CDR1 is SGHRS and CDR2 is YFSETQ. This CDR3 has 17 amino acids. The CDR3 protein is CASSVPTSGVSTDTQYF. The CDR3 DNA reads TGCGCCAGCAGCGTCCCCACTAGCGGGGTTAGCACAGATACGCAGTATTTT. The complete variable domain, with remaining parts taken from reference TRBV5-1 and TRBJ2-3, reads KAGVTQTPRYLIKTRGQQVTLSCSPISGHRSVSWYQQTPGQGLQFLFEYFSETQRNKGNFPGRFSGRQFSNSRSEMNVSTLELGDSALYLCASSVPTSGVSTDTQYFGPGTRLTVL.

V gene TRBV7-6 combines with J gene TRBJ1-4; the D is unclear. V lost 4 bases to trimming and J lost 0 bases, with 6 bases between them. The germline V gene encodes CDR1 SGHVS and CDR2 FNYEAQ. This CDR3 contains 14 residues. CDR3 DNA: TGTGCCAGCAGCTCGACGCCAACTAATGAAAAACTGTTTTTT. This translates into CASSSTPTNEKLFF.

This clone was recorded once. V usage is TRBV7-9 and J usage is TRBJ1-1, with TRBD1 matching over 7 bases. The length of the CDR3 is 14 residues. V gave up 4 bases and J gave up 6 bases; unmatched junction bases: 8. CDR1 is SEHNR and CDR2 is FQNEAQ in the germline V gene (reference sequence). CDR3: CASSSATGISEAFF. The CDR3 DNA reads TGTGCCAGCAGCTCAGCGACAGGGATTTCTGAAGCTTTCTTT.

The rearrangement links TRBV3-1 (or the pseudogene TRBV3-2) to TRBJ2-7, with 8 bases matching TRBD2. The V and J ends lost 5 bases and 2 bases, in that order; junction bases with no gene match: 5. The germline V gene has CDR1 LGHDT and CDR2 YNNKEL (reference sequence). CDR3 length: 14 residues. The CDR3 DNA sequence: TGTGCCAGCAGCGAGAGCGGGAGAGCCTACGAGCAGTACTTC. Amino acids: CASSESGRAYEQYF.

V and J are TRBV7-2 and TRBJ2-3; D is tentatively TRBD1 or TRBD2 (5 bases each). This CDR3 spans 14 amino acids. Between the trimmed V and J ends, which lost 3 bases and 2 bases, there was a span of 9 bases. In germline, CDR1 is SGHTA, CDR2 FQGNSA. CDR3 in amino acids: CASSFEGNTDTQYF. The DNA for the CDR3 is TGTGCCAGCAGCTTCGAGGGGAACACAGATACGCAGTATTTT.

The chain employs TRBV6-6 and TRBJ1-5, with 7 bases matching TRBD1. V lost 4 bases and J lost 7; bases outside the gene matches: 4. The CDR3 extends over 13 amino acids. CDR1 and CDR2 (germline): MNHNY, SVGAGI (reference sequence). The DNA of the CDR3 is TGTGCCAGCAGTTTAGGGGGCGGGCAGCCCCAGCATTTT. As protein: CASSLGGGQPQHF.

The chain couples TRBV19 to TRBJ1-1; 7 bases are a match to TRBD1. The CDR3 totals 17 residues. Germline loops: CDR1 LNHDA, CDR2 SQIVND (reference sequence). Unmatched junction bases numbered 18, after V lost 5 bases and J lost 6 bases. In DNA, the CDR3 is TGTGCCAGTAGTTTAAGCGTACGAAGGGGGCGGTTCGCTGAAGCTTTCTTT. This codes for CASSLSVRRGRFAEAFF.

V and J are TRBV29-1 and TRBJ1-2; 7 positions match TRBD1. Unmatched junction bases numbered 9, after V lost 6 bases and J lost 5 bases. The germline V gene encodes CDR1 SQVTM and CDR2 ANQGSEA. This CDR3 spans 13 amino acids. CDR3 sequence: CSVGQSAGYGYTF. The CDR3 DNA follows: TGCAGCGTGGGACAGAGTGCTGGATATGGCTACACCTTC.

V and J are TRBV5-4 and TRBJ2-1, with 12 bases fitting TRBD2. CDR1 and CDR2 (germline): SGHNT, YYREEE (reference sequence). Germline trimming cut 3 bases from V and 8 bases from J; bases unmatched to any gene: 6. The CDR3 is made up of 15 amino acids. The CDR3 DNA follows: TGTGCCAGCAGCTCGGGACTAGCGGGTTCCGATGAGCAGTTCTTC. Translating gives CASSSGLAGSDEQFF.

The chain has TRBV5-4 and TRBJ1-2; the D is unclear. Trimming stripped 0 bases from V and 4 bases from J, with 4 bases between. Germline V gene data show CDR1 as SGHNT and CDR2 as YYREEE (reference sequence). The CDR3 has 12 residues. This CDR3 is CASSLDGYGYTF. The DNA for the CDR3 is TGTGCCAGCAGCTTGGACGGCTATGGCTACACCTTC.

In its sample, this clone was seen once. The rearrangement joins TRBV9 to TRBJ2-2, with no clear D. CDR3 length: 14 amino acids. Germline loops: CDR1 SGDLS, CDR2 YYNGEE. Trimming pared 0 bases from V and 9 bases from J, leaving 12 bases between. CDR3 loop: CASSVEFRNRELFF. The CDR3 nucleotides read TGTGCCAGCAGCGTAGAATTTCGCAACCGGGAGCTGTTTTTT.

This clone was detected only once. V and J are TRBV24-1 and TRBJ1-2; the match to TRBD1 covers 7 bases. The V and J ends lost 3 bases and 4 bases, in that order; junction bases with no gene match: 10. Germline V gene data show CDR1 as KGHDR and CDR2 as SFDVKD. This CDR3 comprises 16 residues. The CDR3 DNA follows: TGTGCCACCAGTGATCCCCGTCGACAGGGAAGCTATGGCTACACCTTC. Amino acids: CATSDPRRQGSYGYTF.